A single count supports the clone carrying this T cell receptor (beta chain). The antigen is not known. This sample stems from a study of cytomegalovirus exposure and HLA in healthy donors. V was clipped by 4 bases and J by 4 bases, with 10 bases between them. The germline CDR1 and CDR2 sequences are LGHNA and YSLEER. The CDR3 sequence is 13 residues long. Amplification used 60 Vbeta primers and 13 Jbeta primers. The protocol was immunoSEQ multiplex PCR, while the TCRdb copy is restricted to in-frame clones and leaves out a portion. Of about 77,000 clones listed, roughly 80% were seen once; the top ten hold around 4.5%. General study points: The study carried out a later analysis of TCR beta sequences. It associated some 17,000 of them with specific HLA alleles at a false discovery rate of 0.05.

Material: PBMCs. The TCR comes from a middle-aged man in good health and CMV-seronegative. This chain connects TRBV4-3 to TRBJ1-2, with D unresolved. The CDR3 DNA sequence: TGCGCCAGCAGCCCCGGACTGGGCTATGGCTACACCTTC. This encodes CASSPGLGYGYTF.